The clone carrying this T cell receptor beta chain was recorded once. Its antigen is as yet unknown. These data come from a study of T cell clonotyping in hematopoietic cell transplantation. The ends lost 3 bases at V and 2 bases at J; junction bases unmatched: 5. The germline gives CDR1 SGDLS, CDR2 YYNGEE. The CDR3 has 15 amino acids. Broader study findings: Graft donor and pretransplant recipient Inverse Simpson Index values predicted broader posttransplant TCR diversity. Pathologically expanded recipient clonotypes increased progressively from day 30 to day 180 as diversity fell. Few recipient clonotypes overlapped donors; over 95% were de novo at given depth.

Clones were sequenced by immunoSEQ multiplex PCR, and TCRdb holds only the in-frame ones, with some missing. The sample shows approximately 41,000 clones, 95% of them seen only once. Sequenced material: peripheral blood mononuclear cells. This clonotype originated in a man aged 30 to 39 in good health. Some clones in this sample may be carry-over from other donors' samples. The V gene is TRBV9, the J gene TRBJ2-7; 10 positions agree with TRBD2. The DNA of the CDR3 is TGTGCCAGCAGCGCTCAGACTAGCGGGCCCTACGAGCAGTACTTC. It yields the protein CASSAQTSGPYEQYF.